This T cell receptor (beta chain) was retrieved from a study of somatic mutations in cytotoxic T cells in rheumatoid arthritis. Study conclusions and caveats: A largest CD8+ clone above 20% of CD8+ cells occurred in about an eighth of the 65 patients.

Data came from immunoSEQ multiplex PCR; TCRdb stores just in-frame clones and leaves some out. The table includes some 27,000 clones, just under 75% detected once. As concerns this clone: Its cognate antigen is unknown.

Germline values: CDR1 MGHDK, CDR2 SYGVNS. The ends were cut back, 11 bases at V and 6 bases at J, with 17 bases in the middle. The CDR3 totals 13 residues. The chain combines TRBV25-1 with TRBJ2-1; a weak D match, TRBD2 (6 bases). Material: CD8+ T cells sorted from blood. The TCR originated in a woman younger than 30 in good health. Here the CDR3 reads CAAGWGGGNEQFF. The CDR3 region has the DNA TGTGCCGCCGGGTGGGGAGGCGGCAATGAGCAGTTCTTC.